The present TCR beta chain was sequenced within a study of cytomegalovirus exposure and HLA in healthy donors (dated by TCRdb to about 2017). Regarding the study in general: In an earlier analysis of 550 to 750 of the donors, around 290 Gb of sequence data and 90 million to 130 million unique TCR beta sequences from about 179 million T cells were reported. An early release that covered roughly 600 HLA-typed donors contained approximately 320 gigabases of sequencing data and tens of millions of unique TCR sequences. Of the approximately 400 genotyped donors, roughly 80% fell in the genetic ancestry cluster associated with self-reported Caucasian donors. The study was designed to test whether signatures of past pathogen exposure could be identified by cataloging public T cell receptors. Using immunosequencing, the study profiled T cell repertoires from around 680 subjects and related those repertoires to cytomegalovirus serostatus. Along with the approximately 700-subject first cohort, a separate validation cohort of around 110 different subjects was used. The study combined high-throughput TCR immunosequencing, statistical association of individual TCRs with disease status, and machine learning to predict cytomegalovirus infection status. In a later analysis, previously published TCR beta repertoires from roughly 710 donors were re-analyzed and high-resolution HLA genotyping was added so that TCR occurrence patterns could be studied. Rather than using new phenotypic data, the later analysis identified candidate immune exposures from TCR beta sequences and from how often those sequences occurred across donors. In an earlier analysis of roughly 540 of the donors, high-throughput TCR beta sequencing was used to judge whether each TCR beta V gene segment behaved as functional or pseudogenic. Alongside the repertoire data, information on donor age, sex, ethnicity and CMV serostatus was compiled. Genome-wide SNP genotypes for about three fifths of the roughly 700 donors were used in a later genetic analysis, which treated that subset as a discovery cohort. Every discovery cohort repertoire had been produced on one sequencing platform. Class I and class II HLA loci were covered by the typing at four-digit resolution. The number of donors typed differed by locus, with 629-630 for A, B, C, DRB1 and DQB1, around 500 for DQA1, over 600 for DPA1, and some 470 for DPB1. About 5 DR-DQ haplotypes were handled as single units for association and clustering, since linkage in the cohort was strong. Among some 410 genotyped donors of the cohort, an average of around 240,000 unique TCR beta nucleotide sequences was sequenced per donor, of which about 18% were non-productive.

Remarks on this clone: It has no known antigen specificity. No much larger clonotype is one base removed from it; base qualities were not supplied.

Broad study findings and their caveats: A few of the identified cytomegalovirus-associated TCR beta chains were confirmed in vitro to be specific for cytomegalovirus antigens. A further reported finding was that TCR beta sequences accurately predicted the HLA-A and HLA-B alleles for most subjects in the first cohort. In a later analysis, HLA-associated TCR beta chains were found to be more clonally expanded and to have lower generation probabilities than equally common non-associated chains. An association between a missense DCLRE1C variant and V-gene and J-gene trimming of TCR beta chains was found in a later genetic analysis and replicated in an independent cohort. The presence/absence analyses assumed that sequencing depth was roughly uniform across donors, and that assumption may not be true. Because HLA typing was missing for some donors at each locus, association tests included only the typed subset. Only TCR beta chains were sequenced in this cohort, and the absence of alpha or paired-chain data limited detectable features. The study gave a list of about 150 TCR beta chains associated with cytomegalovirus. According to a later genetic analysis, donors in an Asian-associated ancestry cluster had fewer N-insertions in productive TCRs than the roughly 700-donor mean. Most CMV-associated TCR beta chains appeared to be HLA-restricted in a later analysis, and the HLA associations seemed to be driven largely by CMV exposure. A later analysis associated about 17,000 TCR beta sequences with specific HLA alleles at a false discovery rate of 0.05. When HLA alleles, especially DR and DQ, strongly co-occurred, attributing TCR associations to individual alleles was difficult. A group of highly shared sequence variants was considered likely to be a technical artifact of the sequencing pipeline. The earlier analysis of almost 600 of the donors excluded roughly 16 rarely observed V segments, including chromosome 9 orphons, because counts were too low. Broadly in line with IMGT annotations, most TCR beta V segments showed up in productive rearrangements about 90% or about 30% of the time in an earlier analysis of approximately 600 of the donors. According to the authors, the approach could potentially be generalized to other disease states and immunological phenotypes. Most TCR sequences were seen in very few donors, while some public TCRs were found in many individuals. CMV serostatus was the only immune exposure information available for the cohort. Linkage disequilibrium might explain the correlated functional status among segregating V segments, but an unknown experimental factor could not be ruled out. A later analysis reported that several top co-occurrence clusters appeared linked to parvovirus B19, influenza, CMV and Epstein-Barr virus. In a later analysis, the rate of TCR association differed among HLA loci, with DRB1 alleles having the most associated TCRs and HLA-C alleles having the fewest. The classifier was reported to diagnose cytomegalovirus status with high specificity and sensitivity in both the original and validation cohorts.

The library was obtained by the immunoSEQ multiplex PCR assay. A mixture of 60 forward primers for TCR Vbeta segments and 13 reverse primers for TCR Jbeta segments was used in the multiplex PCR. The CDR3 region of rearranged TCR beta genes was amplified from genomic DNA with a multiplex PCR assay. Amplified TCR beta libraries were sequenced as 87-base-pair reads on the Illumina HiSeq System. The original pipeline was this. A later analysis counted tens of millions of unique TCR beta chains across the 666 repertoires, and some 11 million of these chains were shared by at least two donors. A nearest-neighbor algorithm error-corrected the raw reads and collapsed the reads into unique sequences, merging closely related sequences to remove PCR and sequencing errors. Alignment of CDR3 sequences to IMGT reference sequences was used to assign V, D and J gene segments. Each retained sequence needed at least a six-nucleotide match to both a V gene segment and a J gene segment. Rearrangements were called productive when the CDR3 lacked stop codons and stayed in frame with V and J; all others were non-productive. CDR3 was defined by IMGT convention, running from the second conserved V-encoded cysteine to the conserved J-encoded phenylalanine. In an earlier analysis of some 550 of the donors, sequences lacking an unambiguous match to a single V gene segment were excluded. An earlier analysis of 500 to 600 of the donors classified V segments as functional when productive rearrangements were above 56.7% and as segregating when the standard deviation between donors was above 5%. A statistical classification framework was built to diagnose cytomegalovirus status from the catalog of TCR beta chain sequences. In a later analysis, TCR nucleotide sequences were compared against IMGT/GENE-DB human TR gene sequences so that V and J genes could be assigned. In a later analysis, CDR3 sequences and most-parsimonious VDJ recombination scenarios were assigned using the TCRdist pipeline. In a later analysis, every TCR beta chain was defined by the combination of its CDR3 amino acid sequence and its V-gene family, and reads without a unique V-gene family were dropped. In a later analysis, around 600 highly shared, low-generation-probability nucleotide sequences were removed to address suspected cross-contamination and a sequencing artifact. In a later analysis, a clonal expansion index was calculated for each public chain from normalized within-repertoire ranks of inferred template counts. In a later analysis, generation probabilities were computed with a VDJ recombination model fitted to out-of-frame rearrangements, and the resulting probabilities were checked against IGoR. Hypergeometric tests were used in a later analysis to score TCR-TCR, TCR-HLA and TCR-CMV co-occurrence, with a repertoire-size bias correction applied to the TCR pairs. To estimate false discovery rates, a later analysis permuted the HLA or CMV assignments 20 times. In a later analysis, co-occurring TCRs were grouped using DBSCAN, and TCRdist sequence similarity was added for clustering within HLA-allele-positive subsets. For co-occurrence clustering, repertoires with fewer than 30,000 or more than 120,000 public chains were excluded, along with 5 or 6 repertoires with anomalous nucleotide sharing. TCRdb retrieved this table from immuneACCESS and kept in-frame rearrangements only. Not all clones are present; in checked studies, unresolved V genes account for under half, and no reason is known for the remainder. That table is the source of V, J and clone size, and D and trimming were worked out from the DNA. The sample data list approximately 150,000 clones, and about four fifths of these were observed just once. The ten largest account for roughly 4.7% of the sample.

The cohort consisted of some 730 healthy bone marrow donors. Cohort members were all nominally healthy when sampled, although unrecorded immune exposures were likely present. The donor was CMV seronegative and was included in the group of approximately 350 seronegative cohort members. Each donor provided a peripheral blood sample, and peripheral blood mononuclear cells were used for TCR beta sequencing. The Qiagen DNeasy Blood Extraction Kit was used to extract genomic DNA from the blood cell samples. The sample was PBMCs. This TCR was recovered from a man aged 25 to 45 in good health and CMV-seronegative.

The CDR3 reads CASRPRFTGGILRTDTQYF. The DNA is as follows: TGTGCCAGTAGACCGAGATTTACGGGGGGCATACTTAGAACAGATACGCAGTATTTT. Rearrangement joined TRBV19 to TRBJ2-3; the D gene is perhaps TRBD2, from 7 matching bases. Taken from the germline V gene (reference sequence), the CDR1 and CDR2 loops are LNHDA and SQIVND. The CDR3 holds 19 amino acids from the cysteine to the phenylalanine. The kept DNA is CDR3 alone, 57 bases in frame from the first base. V sheds 6 bases and J sheds 3 bases, leaving 28 bases between their ends.